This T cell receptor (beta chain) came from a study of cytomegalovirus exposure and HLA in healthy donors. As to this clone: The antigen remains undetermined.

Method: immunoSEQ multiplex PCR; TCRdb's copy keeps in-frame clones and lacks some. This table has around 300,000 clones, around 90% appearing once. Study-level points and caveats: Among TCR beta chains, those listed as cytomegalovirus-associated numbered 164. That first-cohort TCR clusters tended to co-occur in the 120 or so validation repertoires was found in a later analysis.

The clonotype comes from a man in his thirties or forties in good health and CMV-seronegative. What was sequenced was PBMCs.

For the CDR3, the DNA is TGTGCCACCAGCAGGTCACTAGCGGGGCGAGCCTACGAGCAGTACTTC. This sequence encodes CATSRSLAGRAYEQYF. The chain employs TRBV15 and TRBJ2-7; TRBD2 agrees at 10 bases. V lost 3 bases and J lost 2; bases outside the gene matches: 7. CDR1 and CDR2 from the germline V gene are LNHNV and YYDKDF (reference sequence). CDR3 length: 16 amino acids.